These T cell receptor beta chains were read from a single sample in a study of CD8 T cells in ankylosing spondylitis. Each CDR3 protein is one row after TCRdb ran MiXCR on the 5' RACE reads. This table holds about 240,000 distinct CDR3 sequences, around 9.1% found once. What was sequenced was blood, either unsorted or a sorted T cell fraction (not recorded which). Receptor source: a male donor with ankylosing spondylitis or in good health (not recorded which). The CDR3 runs from the conserved cysteine through the conserved F or W. D genes are given only for firm matches. Not all rows give a size; the values are once, few, many and, for expanded clones, a class.

V gene	clone size	D gene	J gene	CDR3 protein	CDR3 DNA
TRBV10-2	many	NA	TRBJ1-1	CASSGTSLRGTEAFF	TGCGCCAGCAGTGGGACATCTCTTAGGGGCACTGAAGCTTTCTTT
TRBV12-5	many	TRBD2	TRBJ2-3	CASVSGQRGFTDTQYF	TGTGCTAGTGTCTCTGGGCAGCGGGGCTTCACAGATACGCAGTATTTT
TRBV7-2	many	NA	TRBJ2-3	CASSLAFTDTQYF	TGTGCCAGCAGCTTAGCCTTCACAGATACGCAGTATTTT
TRBV12-3/TRBV12-4	few	NA	TRBJ1-4	CASSPSGEAANEKLFF	TGTGCCAGCAGTCCCTCCGGTGAAGCTGCTAATGAAAAACTGTTTTTT
TRBV11-1	many	TRBD1	TRBJ1-1	CASSLRPPGQSLNTEAFF	TGTGCCAGCAGCTTAAGACCGCCGGGACAGTCTCTGAACACTGAAGCTTTCTTT
TRBV7-9	many	NA	TRBJ2-3	CASSLSGSDTQYF	TGTGCCAGCAGCTTATCAGGCTCGGATACGCAGTATTTT
TRBV27	NA	NA	TRBJ2-1	CASSLYPPLGLEQGDEQFF	TGTGCCAGCAGTTTATACCCCCCGCTGGGCCTCGAGCAAGGGGATGAGCAGTTCTTC
TRBV12-3/TRBV12-4	many	TRBD1	TRBJ2-7	CASSLARQGVQYF	TGTGCCAGCAGTTTAGCGAGGCAGGGGGTGCAGTACTTC
TRBV7-8	many	NA	TRBJ1-1	CASSRTQGTEAFF	TGTGCCAGCAGCCGTACCCAGGGCACTGAAGCTTTCTTT
TRBV7-2	NA	NA	TRBJ2-2	CASSSNPSLAGELFF	TGTGCCAGCAGCTCCAACCCCAGCTTGGCCGGGGAGCTGTTTTTT
TRBV12-3/TRBV12-4	NA	NA	TRBJ1-4	CASRDEGLYEKLFF	TGTGCCAGCAGAGACGAGGGGCTCTATGAAAAACTGTTTTTT
TRBV5-1	many	NA	TRBJ1-1	CASSLVEGRTEAFF	TGCGCCAGCAGCTTGGTGGAGGGTAGGACTGAAGCTTTCTTT
TRBV6-2/TRBV6-3	many	NA	TRBJ2-3	CASSWQEEFGTQYF	TGTGCCAGCAGTTGGCAGGAGGAATTTGGGACGCAGTATTTT
TRBV5-1	few	TRBD2	TRBJ2-1	CASSLERGGGEQFF	TGCGCCAGCAGCTTGGAGCGGGGGGGCGGTGAGCAGTTCTTC
TRBV7-2	many	TRBD1	TRBJ1-4	CASSLKQGTTNEKLFF	TGTGCCAGCAGCTTAAAACAGGGGACAACTAATGAAAAACTGTTTTTT
TRBV5-1	many	NA	TRBJ2-1	CASQGAAEYNEQFF	TGCGCCAGCCAAGGCGCGGCCGAGTACAATGAGCAGTTCTTC
TRBV5-1	many	NA	TRBJ2-7	CASSLMRGLGEQYF	TGCGCCAGCAGCTTGATGAGGGGTCTAGGGGAGCAGTACTTC
TRBV29-1	many	NA	TRBJ2-7	CSVEDPGSYEQYF	TGCAGCGTTGAAGACCCGGGTAGCTACGAGCAGTACTTC
TRBV12-3/TRBV12-4	NA	NA	TRBJ1-1	CASTPGFMNTEAFF	TGTGCCAGCACCCCGGGGTTCATGAACACTGAAGCTTTCTTT
TRBV5-1	NA	NA	TRBJ2-3	CASALTGPGDTQYF	TGCGCCAGCGCCTTGACAGGCCCGGGGGATACGCAGTATTTT
TRBV4-3	many	NA	TRBJ2-3	CASSPNFRSTDTQYF	TGCGCCAGCAGCCCTAACTTCCGCAGCACAGATACGCAGTATTTT
TRBV12-3/TRBV12-4	many	TRBD1	TRBJ1-5	CASSPWDSVNQPQHF	TGTGCCAGCAGTCCTTGGGACAGTGTAAATCAGCCCCAGCATTTT